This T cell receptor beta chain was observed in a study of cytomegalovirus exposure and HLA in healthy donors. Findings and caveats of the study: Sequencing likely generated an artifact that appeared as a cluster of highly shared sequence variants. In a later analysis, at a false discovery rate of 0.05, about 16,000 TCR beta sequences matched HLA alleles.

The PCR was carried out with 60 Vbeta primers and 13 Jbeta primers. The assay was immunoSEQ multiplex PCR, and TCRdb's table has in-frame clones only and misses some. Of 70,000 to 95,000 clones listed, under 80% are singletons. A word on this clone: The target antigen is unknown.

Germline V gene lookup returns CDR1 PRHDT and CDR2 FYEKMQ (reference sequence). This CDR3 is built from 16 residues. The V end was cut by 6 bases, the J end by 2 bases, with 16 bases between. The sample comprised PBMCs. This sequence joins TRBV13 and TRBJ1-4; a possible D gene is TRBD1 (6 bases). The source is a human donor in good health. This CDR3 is CASSSTGRPTNEKLFF. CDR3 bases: TGTGCCAGCAGTTCCACAGGGCGCCCGACTAATGAAAAACTGTTTTTT.